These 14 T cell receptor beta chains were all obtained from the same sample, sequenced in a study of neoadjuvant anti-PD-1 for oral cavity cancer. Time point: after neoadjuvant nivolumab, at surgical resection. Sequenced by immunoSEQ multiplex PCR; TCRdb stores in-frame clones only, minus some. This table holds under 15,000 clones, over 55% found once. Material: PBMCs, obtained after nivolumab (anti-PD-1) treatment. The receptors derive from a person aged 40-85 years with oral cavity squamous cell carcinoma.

CDR3 loop: CASSSIPYNSPLHF. The CDR3 DNA reads as TGTGCCAGCAGCTCTATACCGTATAATTCACCCCTCCACTTT. V and J are TRBV7-6 and TRBJ1-6; no clear D. Trimming removed 4 bases at V and 4 bases at J, with 8 bases between. This CDR3 is 14 amino acids long. Germline V gives CDR1 SGHVS, CDR2 FNYEAQ.

CDR3 region: CASTGPASPELFF. For the CDR3, the DNA is TGTGCCAGCACCGGGCCAGCCTCTCCGGAGCTGTTTTTT. V and J are TRBV19 and TRBJ2-2; no clear D. Germline CDR1 reads LNHDA; CDR2 reads SQIVND (reference sequence). The CDR3 spans 13 residues. V was cut by 9 bases and J by 10 bases, with 18 bases left in between.

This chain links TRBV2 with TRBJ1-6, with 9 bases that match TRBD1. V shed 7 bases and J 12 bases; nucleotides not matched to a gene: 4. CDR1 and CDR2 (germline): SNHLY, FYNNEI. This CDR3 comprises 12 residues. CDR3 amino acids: CASKKDRGPLHF. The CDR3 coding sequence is TGTGCCAGCAAGAAGGACAGGGGACCCCTCCACTTT.

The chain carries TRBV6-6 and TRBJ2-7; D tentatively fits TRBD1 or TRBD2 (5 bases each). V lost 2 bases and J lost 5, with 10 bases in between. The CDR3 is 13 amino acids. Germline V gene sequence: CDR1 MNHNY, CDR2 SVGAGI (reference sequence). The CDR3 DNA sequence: TGTGCCAGCAGTTACAAGGGGACGGACGAGCAGTACTTC. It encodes CASSYKGTDEQYF.

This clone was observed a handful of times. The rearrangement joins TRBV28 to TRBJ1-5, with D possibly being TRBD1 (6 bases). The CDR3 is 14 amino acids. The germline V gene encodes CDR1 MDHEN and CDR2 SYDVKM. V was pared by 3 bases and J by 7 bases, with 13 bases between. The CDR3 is CASSLSGGGQPQHF. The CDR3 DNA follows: TGTGCCAGCAGTTTGTCCGGGGGCGGGCAGCCCCAGCATTTT.

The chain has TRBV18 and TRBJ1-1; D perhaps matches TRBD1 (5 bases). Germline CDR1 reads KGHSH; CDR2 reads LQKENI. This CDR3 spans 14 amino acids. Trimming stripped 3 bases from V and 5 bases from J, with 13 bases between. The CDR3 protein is CASSPGGRGTEAFF. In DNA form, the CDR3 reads TGTGCCAGCTCACCGGGGGGGAGAGGGACTGAAGCTTTCTTT.

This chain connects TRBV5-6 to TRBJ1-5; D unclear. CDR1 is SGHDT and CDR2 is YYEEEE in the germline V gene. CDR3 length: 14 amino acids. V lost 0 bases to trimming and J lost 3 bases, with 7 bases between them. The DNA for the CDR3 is TGTGCCAGCAGCTTGGGTGGGTACAATCAGCCCCAGCATTTT. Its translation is CASSLGGYNQPQHF. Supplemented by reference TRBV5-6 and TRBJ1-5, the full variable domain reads DAGVTQSPTHLIKTRGQQVTLRCSPKSGHDTVSWYQQALGQGPQFIFQYYEEEERQRGNFPDRFSGHQFPNYSSELNVNALLLGDSALYLCASSLGGYNQPQHFGDGTRLSIL.

This chain's CDR3 is CASSYRDRSAGELFF. The CDR3 DNA sequence: TGTGCCAGCAGCTATAGGGACAGGTCAGCCGGGGAGCTGTTTTTT. The chain carries TRBV11-2 and TRBJ2-2; 8 positions match TRBD1. The germline CDR1 and CDR2 sequences are SGHAT and FQNNGV. The CDR3 consists of 15 residues. V shed 4 bases and J 6 bases; nucleotides not matched to a gene: 7.

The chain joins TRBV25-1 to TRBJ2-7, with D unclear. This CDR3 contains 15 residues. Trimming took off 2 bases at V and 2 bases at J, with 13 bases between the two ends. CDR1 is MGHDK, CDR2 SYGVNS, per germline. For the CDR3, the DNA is TGTGCCAGCAGTGAACACAGTCCCACGGCCTACGAGCAGTACTTC. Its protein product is CASSEHSPTAYEQYF.

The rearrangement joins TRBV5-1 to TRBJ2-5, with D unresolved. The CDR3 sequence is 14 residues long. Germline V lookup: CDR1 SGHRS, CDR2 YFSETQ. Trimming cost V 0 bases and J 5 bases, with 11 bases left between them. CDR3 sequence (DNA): TGCGCCAGCAGCTTGGAGCCCGCGTCGGAGACCCAGTACTTC. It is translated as CASSLEPASETQYF. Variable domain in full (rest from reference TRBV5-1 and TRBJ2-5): KAGVTQTPRYLIKTRGQQVTLSCSPISGHRSVSWYQQTPGQGLQFLFEYFSETQRNKGNFPGRFSGRQFSNSRSEMNVSTLELGDSALYLCASSLEPASETQYFGPGTRLLVL.

The CDR3 sequence: CASSEDRNYGYTF. CDR3 coding DNA: TGCGCCAGCAGTGAGGACCGCAACTATGGCTACACCTTC. This sequence joins TRBV10-2 and TRBJ1-2; D remains unclear. Trimming stripped 2 bases from V and 2 bases from J, with 6 bases between. This CDR3 is 13 amino acids long. Germline V gene lookup returns CDR1 WSHSY and CDR2 SAAADI.

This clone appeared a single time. CDR3 bases: TGCGCCAGCAGCTTTTCTCTAGCAGTAGATACGCAGTATTTT. This sequence encodes CASSFSLAVDTQYF. The V gene is TRBV5-1, the J gene TRBJ2-3; weak D call: TRBD2 (5 bases). Germline CDR1 reads SGHRS; CDR2 reads YFSETQ. Trimming left V 2 bases short and J 5 bases short, with 12 bases between. There are 14 residues in the CDR3.

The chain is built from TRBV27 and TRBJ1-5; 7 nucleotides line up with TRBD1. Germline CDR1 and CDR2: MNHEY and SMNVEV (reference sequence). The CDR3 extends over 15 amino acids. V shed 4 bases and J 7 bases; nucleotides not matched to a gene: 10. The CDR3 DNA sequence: TGTGCCAGCAGTTCCTCAGGGGGGTTCGGGCAGCCCCAGCATTTT. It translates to CASSSSGGFGQPQHF.

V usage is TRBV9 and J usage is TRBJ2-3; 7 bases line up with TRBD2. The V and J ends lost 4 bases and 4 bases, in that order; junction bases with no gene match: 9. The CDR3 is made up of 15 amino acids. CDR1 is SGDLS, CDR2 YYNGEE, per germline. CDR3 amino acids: CASSIGLDTADTQYF. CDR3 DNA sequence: TGTGCCAGCAGCATCGGACTAGACACCGCAGATACGCAGTATTTT.